The rows below give T cell receptor beta chains drawn from one sample of a study of T cell responses to AZD1222 COVID-19 vaccine. Data came from immunoSEQ multiplex PCR; TCRdb stores just in-frame clones and leaves some out. The sample lists about 160,000 clones, 75% to 90% seen once, with approximately 7.2% in the top ten. The specimen comprised peripheral blood, sampled on day 0 of AZD1222 vaccination. The origin of the receptors is an adult in good health. The CDR3 runs from the conserved cysteine through the conserved F or W. A D gene is named only where the DNA matches it firmly. Not all rows give a size; the values are once, few, many and, for expanded clones, a class.

d_gene,v_gene,j_gene,abundance,CDR3nt,CDR3aa
.,TRBV7-9,TRBJ1-5,.,TGTGCCAGCAGCTTAGTGTCGGGGAGCAATCAGCCCCAGCATTTT,CASSLVSGSNQPQHF
.,TRBV3-1/TRBV3-2,TRBJ1-6,.,TGTGCCAGCAGCCAAGACTCTGAGGAGTATTCACCCCTCCACTTT,CASSQDSEEYSPLHF
.,TRBV6-1,TRBJ1-5,.,TGTGCCAGCAGTGAAGTTCGGCCAGGGAGCAATCAGCCCCAGCATTTT,CASSEVRPGSNQPQHF
.,TRBV4-1,TRBJ1-1,.,TGCGCCAGCAGCCGGACACAGGGTGAAGCTTTCTTT,CASSRTQGEAFF
TRBD1,TRBV7-3,TRBJ2-3,.,TGTGCCAGCAGCCTAACAGGGGGCAAAGATACGCAGTATTTT,CASSLTGGKDTQYF
TRBD1,TRBV24-1,TRBJ2-1,.,TGTGCCACCAGTGACCCTCAGGGGGCGGATGAGCAGTTCTTC,CATSDPQGADEQFF
TRBD1,TRBV5-1,TRBJ2-3,once,TGCGCCAGCAGCCCAGGGGGTTGGCAGGATGACCTCACAGATACGCAGTATTTT,CASSPGGWQDDLTDTQYF
TRBD1,TRBV5-1,TRBJ1-1,.,TGCGCCAGCAGCCTCAAACAGGGGGCTGAAGCTTTCTTT,CASSLKQGAEAFF
.,TRBV11-2,TRBJ1-2,.,TGTGCCAGCACGGACACCCCTAACTATGGCTACACCTTC,CASTDTPNYGYTF
.,TRBV7-9,TRBJ2-7,.,TGTGCCAGCAGCCTCAGACGACAGGCTCACGAGCAGTACTTC,CASSLRRQAHEQYF